Described below is a single TCR beta chain sequence and its context. This specimen belongs to a study of blood T cells in healthy people across ages. Sample-barcoded 5' priming and a J-beta primer mix drove a second PCR of about 6 to 11 cycles. TCRdb recomputed calls from the 5' RACE reads with MiXCR, one row per CDR3 protein. The sample has about 970,000 distinct CDR3 sequences, just over 50% seen once; the top ten hold roughly 23%. The sequencing sample was made of blood. This sequence originates from a woman aged 55-69 years in good health.

The CDR3 loop reads CSARRGGTGYTF. The CDR3 region has the DNA TGCAGTGCTAGACGTGGCGGGACTGGCTACACCTTC. The chain joins TRBV20-1 to TRBJ1-2, with D maybe TRBD1 (5 bases). CDR1 DFQATT and CDR2 SNEGSKA come from the germline V gene (reference sequence). Between the trimmed V and J ends, which lost 2 bases and 7 bases, there was a span of 11 bases. CDR3 length: 12 amino acids.